The entry below gives a single T cell receptor (beta chain) sequence along with its context. Its antigen is currently unknown. The sample is drawn from a study of cytomegalovirus exposure and HLA in healthy donors. Broader study findings: Later analysis associated a missense DCLRE1C variant with TCR beta V- and J-gene trimming. For most subjects, TCR beta sequences were reported to predict HLA-A and HLA-B alleles with accuracy.

Both 60 Vbeta primers and 13 Jbeta primers went into the PCR. Clones were sequenced by immunoSEQ multiplex PCR, and TCRdb holds only the in-frame ones, with some missing. The repertoire has more than 95,000 clones, about four fifths of them found once; the top ten carry under 1.5%. The donors (healthy individuals) were bone marrow donors. Germline CDR1 reads GTSNPN; CDR2 reads SVGIG (reference sequence). The CDR3 spans 14 residues. V was pared by 2 bases and J by 5 bases, with 4 bases of the junction left unmatched. Sequencing was carried out using PBMCs. J is TRBJ2-7 and V is TRBV30; 12 bases fit TRBD1. The origin of this receptor is a man aged 40-55 years in good health and CMV-seronegative. The CDR3 here is CAWSTGQGANEQYF. The DNA for the CDR3 is TGTGCCTGGAGTACGGGACAGGGGGCCAACGAGCAGTACTTC. The full variable domain, completed using reference TRBV30 and TRBJ2-7, is SQTIHQWPATLVQPVGSPLSLECTVEGTSNPNLYWYRQAAGRGLQLLFYSVGIGQISSEVPQNLSASRPQDRQFILSSKKLLLSDSGFYLCAWSTGQGANEQYFGPGTRLTVT.